The present T cell receptor beta chain was sequenced within a study of T cell clonality in common variable immunodeficiency. This clone has a handful of counts. Its antigen is currently unknown. The CDR3 extends 3 residues past the end of the read, so its final part is completed from the germline J gene. Findings and caveats of the study: What drives increased CVID clonality needs T cell subpopulation sequencing. CVID subjects showed higher TCRbeta clonality than healthy controls.

J was trimmed by 3 bases and V by 4 bases; bases with no gene match: 7. Germline V lookup: CDR1 KGHSH, CDR2 LQKENI. The CDR3 runs 16 residues. Here immunoSEQ multiplex PCR was the method, and the copy in TCRdb shows in-frame clones only, minus some. This table holds 40,000 to 50,000 clones with no singletons; the top ten claim roughly 10%. The receptor was derived from a person between 18 and 75 years old in good health. This chain links TRBV18 with TRBJ2-3; 10 bases map to TRBD2. Sequencing used peripheral blood mononuclear cells. The DNA read from the CDR3 is TGTGCCAGCTCACACAGCGGGAGGGCCGGTACAGATACG. Translated: CASSHSGRAGTDT. The CDR3 in full is CASSHSGRAGTDTQYF.